The 21 T cell receptor beta chains presented below share a single source sample, sequenced in a study of read filtering for tumor transcriptome and immune sequencing. The library was built from about 400 ng RNA with molecular barcoded adaptors for alpha/delta and beta/gamma chains. TCRdb processed the reads anew with MiXCR; each CDR3 protein has one entry. Among over 80,000 distinct CDR3 sequences, roughly an eighth were seen once, and the ten largest hold 14% to 15%. The sequencing sample was made of a population of CD138-negative cells sorted from bone marrow. These receptors were obtained from a donor at least 40 years old with multiple myeloma.

This sequence joins TRBV11-2 and TRBJ1-1; 12 bases align to TRBD1. Germline CDR1 and CDR2: SGHAT and FQNNGV. With V trimmed by 5 bases and J by 9 bases, 4 bases remained unmatched. The CDR3 extends over 13 amino acids. For the CDR3, the DNA is TGTGCCAGCAGCCCAGGGACAGGGGGCAAAGCTTTCTTT. Translated, it gives CASSPGTGGKAFF.

This sequence joins TRBV20-1 and TRBJ2-3, with 9 bases fitting TRBD2. The CDR3 sequence is 16 residues long. Per germline, CDR1 DFQATT and CDR2 SNEGSKA (reference sequence). J lost 2 bases, V lost 5 bases, and 11 bases had no gene match. CDR3 DNA: TGCAGTGCTCATAGCGGGAGTGGTCGTTTCACAGATACGCAGTATTTT. This encodes CSAHSGSGRFTDTQYF.

The rearrangement links TRBV29-1 to TRBJ2-4; weak D call: TRBD2 (5 bases). The CDR3 spans 12 residues. From germline, CDR1 is SQVTM and CDR2 ANQGSEA. Trimming pared 7 bases from V and 6 bases from J, leaving 13 bases between. The CDR3 nucleotides read TGCAGCGCCGCTACGGGATCAAACATTCAGTACTTC. It codes for CSAATGSNIQYF.

This chain uses TRBV21-1 with TRBJ2-3; the table's D call TRBD1 went unverified against the DNA. TRBV21-1 is tagged as a pseudogene. The CDR3 loop spans 16 amino acids. The CDR3 DNA sequence: TGTGCCAGCAGCAAAGGAAGCCGGGGGGGCACAGATACGCAGTATTTT. Its protein is CASSKGSRGGTDTQYF.

This clonotype occurred many times. The chain links TRBV20-1 to TRBJ2-1, with 9 bases aligning to TRBD1. V gave up 6 bases and J gave up 4 bases; unmatched junction bases: 4. Germline loops: CDR1 DFQATT, CDR2 SNEGSKA (reference sequence). The CDR3 length is 13 residues. CDR3 residues: CSAPDRGYNEQFF. The CDR3 DNA reads as TGCAGTGCCCCGGACAGGGGATACAATGAGCAGTTCTTC.

This clonotype has ten or more counts. The chain carries TRBV7-9 and TRBJ1-1; D might be TRBD1 (5 bases). This CDR3 spans 14 amino acids. V shed 2 bases and J shed 1 base, with 8 bases lying between them. Germline V gene lookup returns CDR1 SEHNR and CDR2 FQNEAQ (reference sequence). The CDR3 DNA reads TGTGCCAGCAGCTTATATGGGGGGAACACTGAAGCTTTCTTT. Amino acid sequence: CASSLYGGNTEAFF.

At least ten counts were recorded for this clonotype. The chain's CDR3 is CASSYTGSNEQFF. The CDR3 DNA reads as TGTGCCAGCAGTTACACAGGGAGCAATGAGCAGTTCTTC. The rearrangement uses TRBV6-2 or TRBV6-3 and TRBJ2-1; the D gene is possibly TRBD1 (6 bases). The length of the CDR3 is 13 residues. Germline CDR1 reads MNHEY; CDR2 reads SVGEGT. V lost 2 bases and J lost 6, with 8 bases in between.

CDR3 region: CASKVGNLDTEAFF. CDR3 DNA sequence: TGCGCCAGCAAGGTCGGGAATTTGGACACTGAAGCTTTCTTT. The chain couples TRBV5-1 to TRBJ1-1; no clear D gene. V lost 6 bases and J lost 3, with 15 bases in between. Germline V gene sequence: CDR1 SGHRS, CDR2 YFSETQ. The CDR3 runs to 14 residues.

There are many counts of this clonotype. The chain combines TRBV20-1 with TRBJ2-1; TRBD2 might be the D (6 bases). The CDR3 runs to 16 residues. Trimming shortened V by 2 bases and J by 0 bases, and 14 bases separated the two germline ends. Germline CDR1 and CDR2: DFQATT and SNEGSKA (reference sequence). CDR3 nucleotides: TGCAGTGCTAGAAGAACACTAGCCAGCTCCTACAATGAGCAGTTCTTC. As protein: CSARRTLASSYNEQFF.

In its sample, this clonotype was seen many times. The genes are TRBV2 and TRBJ2-1, with 14 bases matching TRBD2. With 7 bases clipped from V and 9 bases from J, the junction kept 11 bases outside the gene matches. The CDR3 totals 16 residues. Germline V lookup: CDR1 SNHLY, CDR2 FYNNEI. CDR3 loop: CASTHGLAGGDGEQFF. The CDR3 nucleotides read TGTGCCAGCACGCACGGACTAGCGGGAGGAGACGGTGAGCAGTTCTTC.

At least ten counts were recorded for this clonotype. This chain uses TRBV29-1 with TRBJ2-1; D unresolved. Germline loops: CDR1 SQVTM, CDR2 ANQGSEA. V was shortened by 5 bases and J by 4 bases, with 12 bases between the two germline ends. The CDR3 runs 13 residues. The CDR3 reads CSVSRVAYNEQFF. CDR3 bases: TGCAGCGTTTCCCGTGTGGCGTACAATGAGCAGTTCTTC.

This clonotype has only a few counts. The rearrangement joins TRBV3-1 to TRBJ2-7, with D perhaps being TRBD1 or TRBD2 (5 bases each). The CDR3 contains 12 residues. Per germline, CDR1 LGHDT and CDR2 YNNKEL (reference sequence). With 1 base removed from V and 7 bases from J, the gap between germline ends came to 8 bases. The CDR3 DNA reads as TGTGCCAGCAGCCAAGGGGGCGGGGAGCAGTACTTC. Protein: CASSQGGGEQYF.

This clonotype showed up many times. The chain employs TRBV5-4 and TRBJ2-7, with a possible D match to TRBD1 (6 bases). Germline values: CDR1 SGHNT, CDR2 YYREEE (reference sequence). Trimming removed 0 bases from V and 1 base from J, with 11 bases in between. The length of the CDR3 is 15 residues. This CDR3 reads CASSLGPDSSYEQYF. The CDR3, as DNA: TGTGCCAGCAGCTTGGGTCCGGACAGTTCCTACGAGCAGTACTTC.

Notes on this clonotype: A junction end diverges from the germline sequence, so it may reflect a read error. The chain couples TRBV6-2 or TRBV6-3 to TRBJ2-1; 9 bases match TRBD1. Germline V gene data show CDR1 as MNHEY and CDR2 as SVGEGT. This CDR3 contains 14 residues. The chain's CDR3 is CASSPGTGRDEQLF. The CDR3 DNA reads TGTGCCAGCAGTCCCGGGACAGGGCGCGATGAGCAGCTCTTC.

A few counts support this clonotype. The DNA is omitted, as the CDR3 cannot be located on it reliably, and the CDR3 follows TCRdb's listing. V gene TRBV6-1 combines with J gene TRBJ2-2. The CDR3 is 15 amino acids long, termini counted. In germline, CDR1 is MNHNS, CDR2 SASEGT. The CDR3 protein is CASILGWSNTGELFF.

This clonotype was counted many times. The CDR3 DNA sequence: TGCGCCAGCAGCTATGGGGCCGAGGACGAGCAGTACTTC. Its translation: CASSYGAEDEQYF. The V and J genes are TRBV5-1 and TRBJ2-7; possibly TRBD1 for D (5 bases). Trimming removed 3 bases at V and 5 bases at J, with 12 bases between. The CDR3 is made up of 13 amino acids. Germline V CDR1 and CDR2: SGHRS, YFSETQ.

This chain uses TRBV5-1 with TRBJ2-1; 9 nucleotides agree with TRBD1. Germline loops: CDR1 SGHRS, CDR2 YFSETQ. The CDR3 is made up of 13 amino acids. V trimming: 1 base; J trimming: 9 bases; junction bases outside the gene matches: 2. Here the CDR3 DNA reads TGCGCCAGCAGCTTGACAGGGGGCATTGAGCAGTTCTTC. Its protein product is CASSLTGGIEQFF.

In its sample, this clonotype was seen many times. The chain combines TRBV29-1 with TRBJ2-3; weak D call: TRBD2 (6 bases). From germline, CDR1 is SQVTM and CDR2 ANQGSEA. V shed 7 bases and J shed 9 bases, with 17 bases lying between them. This CDR3 comprises 12 residues. The DNA of the CDR3 is TGCAGCGGAACGGATGGACTAACAACGCAGTATTTT. It encodes CSGTDGLTTQYF.

This clonotype was found many times. The V and J genes are TRBV12-3 or TRBV12-4 and TRBJ2-4; D is unresolved. The CDR3 length is 14 residues. V dropped 4 bases and J dropped 7 bases, with 14 bases sitting between them. CDR3 region: CASSSTPAGNIQYF. The CDR3 DNA sequence: TGTGCCAGCAGTTCAACCCCTGCCGGTAACATTCAGTACTTC.

This clonotype was seen repeatedly, ten times or more. V and J are TRBV20-1 and TRBJ2-1; D unclear. This CDR3 spans 14 amino acids. The V end was cut by 3 bases, the J end by 0 bases, with 9 bases between. Per germline, CDR1 DFQATT and CDR2 SNEGSKA (reference sequence). CDR3 region: CSARERNSYNEQFF. Here the CDR3 DNA reads TGCAGTGCTAGGGAACGTAACTCCTACAATGAGCAGTTCTTC.

The sample holds many counts of this clonotype. This chain joins TRBV5-1 and TRBJ1-4; tentatively, D is TRBD1 (6 bases). Germline V gene data show CDR1 as SGHRS and CDR2 as YFSETQ. With 0 bases removed from V and 8 bases from J, the gap between germline ends came to 20 bases. The CDR3 has 17 residues. The chain's CDR3 is CASSLVVWDNAQEKLFF. CDR3 DNA sequence: TGCGCCAGCAGCTTGGTAGTCTGGGACAACGCTCAGGAAAAACTGTTTTTT.